The present TCR beta chain was sequenced within a study of vaccination and CD4 T cells after COVID-19. For the study at large: Post-COVID draws followed diagnosis by a median about 100 days (range 35 to 161).

The CDR3 contains 11 residues. V was clipped by 2 bases and J by 8 bases, with 7 bases between them. CDR1 SGHNT and CDR2 YYREEE come from the germline V gene (reference sequence). As for treatment: roughly 10-day PBMC culture with coronavirus spike peptide pools or control peptides (ViraFEST assay). Gathering of the CD4+ T cells, from the unexposed donor, took place before the COVID-19 pandemic (2011-2018). About this clonotype: Antigen unknown.

The Oncomine TCR Beta short-read assay generated sequence data from the DNA of cultured CD4+ T cells. TCRdb redid the calling of the PCR reads with MiXCR, one entry per CDR3 protein. The sample lists 4,500 to 5,500 distinct CDR3 sequences, 35% to 45% seen once, with over 40% in the top ten. The sequenced sample consisted of CD4+ T cells from blood, cultured in vitro. This TCR derives from a human donor in good health. The chain links TRBV5-4 to TRBJ1-1; D gene unclear. In DNA, the CDR3 is TGTGCCAGCAGCTTATCAGAGGAAGCTTTCTTT. Its translation is CASSLSEEAFF. The entire variable domain, with the rest obtained from reference TRBV5-4 and TRBJ1-1, is as follows: ETGVTQSPTHLIKTRGQQVTLRCSSQSGHNTVSWYQQALGQGPQFIFQYYREEENGRGNFPPRFSGLQFPNYSSELNVNALELDDSALYLCASSLSEEAFFGQGTRLTVV.